The next 15 T cell receptor beta chains were all read from a single sample in a study of graft-versus-host responses after intestinal transplantation. Clones were read by immunoSEQ multiplex PCR, and TCRdb kept only the in-frame ones, dropping some. The table records about 130,000 clones, 80% to 95% of them present only once. Their cognate antigens are unknown. The sequencing here drew on unstimulated CD4+ T cells sorted from spleen or lymph node cells, taken before intestinal transplant. These receptors were taken from a human donor who received an intestinal transplant.

V and J are TRBV5-5 and TRBJ2-1, with 10 positions matching TRBD1. Germline CDR1 is SGHKS and CDR2 is YYEKEE (reference sequence). The CDR3 has 16 amino acids. With 4 bases clipped from V and 0 bases from J, the junction kept 4 bases outside the gene matches. CDR3 sequence (DNA): TGTGCCAGCAGCAGGACAGGGGGTCACTCCTACAATGAGCAGTTCTTC. This translates into CASSRTGGHSYNEQFF.

The chain recombines TRBV19 with TRBJ2-5; D uncertain. Germline V gene sequence: CDR1 LNHDA, CDR2 SQIVND (reference sequence). The V end was cut by 4 bases, the J end by 7 bases, with 13 bases between. This CDR3 region has 13 residues. CDR3 amino acids: CASSTRLPGTQYF. CDR3 in DNA: TGTGCCAGTAGTACCCGACTCCCCGGGACCCAGTACTTC.

The V gene is TRBV28, the J gene TRBJ1-5; no firm D call. This CDR3 is 14 amino acids long. V was clipped by 6 bases and J by 1 base, with 10 bases between them. Germline V gene sequence: CDR1 MDHEN, CDR2 SYDVKM. The DNA of the CDR3 is TGTGCCAGCAGCTTTGCCTCCAGCAATCAGCCCCAGCATTTT. This codes for CASSFASSNQPQHF.

For this clone: The sample carries other DNA sequences with the same CDR3. The gene calls are TRBV18 and TRBJ1-5; weak D call: TRBD1 (5 bases). The V end was cut by 5 bases, the J end by 6 bases, with 20 bases between. Germline V gene lookup returns CDR1 KGHSH and CDR2 LQKENI. The CDR3 extends over 16 amino acids. CDR3 nucleotide sequence: TGTGCCAGCTCAAACCTTTCCCCAGGGTTCGGTCAGCCCCAGCATTTT. Its protein is CASSNLSPGFGQPQHF.

The chain combines TRBV7-2 with TRBJ2-7, with TRBD2 matching 14 bases. V shed 5 bases, J shed 2 bases, and the junction held 2 bases outside the gene matches. This CDR3 spans 15 amino acids. Germline V gene data show CDR1 as SGHTA and CDR2 as FQGNSA. CDR3 DNA: TGTGCCAGCAGCGAGGGACTAGCGGGGGCCTACGAGCAGTACTTC. This codes for CASSEGLAGAYEQYF.

J is TRBJ1-5 and V is TRBV30; D is undetermined. The germline V gene has CDR1 GTSNPN and CDR2 SVGIG (reference sequence). With 1 base removed from V and 7 bases from J, the gap between germline ends came to 14 bases. The CDR3 spans 14 residues. In nucleotides, the CDR3 is TGTGCCTGGAGTGGCCAGCCGAGGTCACAGCCCCAGCATTTT. This translates into CAWSGQPRSQPQHF.

The rearrangement links TRBV18 to TRBJ2-4, with D possibly being TRBD1 (6 bases). The CDR3 spans 15 residues. V was trimmed by 3 bases and J by 11 bases, leaving 20 bases between them. Germline lookup yields CDR1 KGHSH and CDR2 LQKENI. CDR3 region: CASSPGSSRDKVQYF. CDR3 coding DNA: TGTGCCAGCTCACCCGGATCAAGCAGGGACAAAGTTCAGTACTTC.

CDR3 protein: CASSPGTRGVGEQYF. CDR3 DNA sequence: TGTGCCAGCTCACCCGGGACTAGGGGGGTTGGGGAGCAGTACTTC. This rearrangement joins TRBV18 to TRBJ2-7, with 8 nucleotides matching TRBD2. CDR1 is KGHSH and CDR2 is LQKENI in the germline V gene. The V segment lost 3 bases and the J segment 7 bases; nucleotides outside the gene matches: 11. This CDR3 contains 15 residues.

This rearrangement joins TRBV18 to TRBJ1-6; 7 bases are shared with TRBD1. Germline V gene data show CDR1 as KGHSH and CDR2 as LQKENI. The CDR3 length is 17 residues. With V trimmed by 3 bases and J by 7 bases, 12 bases remained unmatched. CDR3 coding DNA: TGTGCCAGCTCACCCTCGGGACAGATCAGAACCAATTCACCCCTCCACTTT. This gives the protein CASSPSGQIRTNSPLHF.

The rearrangement links TRBV6-5 to TRBJ1-1; no reliable D call. Trimming removed 0 bases at V and 7 bases at J, with 9 bases between. This CDR3 is built from 13 residues. Germline CDR1 MNHEY, CDR2 SVGAGI. CDR3 nucleotides: TGTGCCAGCAGTTACTCGTTCGGCCGTGAAGCTTTCTTT. Encoded protein: CASSYSFGREAFF.

V gene TRBV5-8 combines with J gene TRBJ1-5; D remains ambiguous. The CDR3 has 13 amino acids. The germline V gene has CDR1 SGHTS and CDR2 YDEGEE. V was cut by 4 bases and J by 3 bases, with 8 bases left in between. In DNA form, the CDR3 reads TGTGCCAGCAGCACTCGTTCCAATCAGCCCCAGCATTTT. This sequence encodes CASSTRSNQPQHF. The full variable domain, in which reference TRBV5-8 and TRBJ1-5 provide the parts outside the CDR3, is EAGVTQSPTHLIKTRGQQATLRCSPISGHTSVYWYQQALGLGLQFLLWYDEGEERNRGNFPPRFSGRQFPNYSSELNVNALELEDSALYLCASSTRSNQPQHFGDGTRLSIL.

CDR3 sequence reads: CASSEGLADAYEQYF. CDR3 DNA sequence: TGTGCCAGCAGCGAAGGACTAGCGGATGCCTACGAGCAGTACTTC. V is TRBV5-4 and J is TRBJ2-7; 10 bases fit TRBD2. In germline, CDR1 is SGHNT, CDR2 YYREEE (reference sequence). V lost 4 bases, J lost 2 bases, and 6 bases stayed unmatched. This CDR3 is built from 15 residues. Looking up the rest from reference TRBV5-4 and TRBJ2-7 gives the full variable domain: ETGVTQSPTHLIKTRGQQVTLRCSSQSGHNTVSWYQQALGQGPQFIFQYYREEENGRGNFPPRFSGLQFPNYSSELNVNALELDDSALYLCASSEGLADAYEQYFGPGTRLTVT.

As DNA, the CDR3 is TGTGCCAGCAGTTTACGTCCTACGGGGAGACAAGAGACCCAGTACTTC. Translation: CASSLRPTGRQETQYF. V is TRBV27 and J is TRBJ2-5, with a weak D call TRBD2 (5 bases). Looked up from germline, CDR1 is MNHEY and CDR2 is SMNVEV (reference sequence). The ends were cut back, 2 bases at V and 2 bases at J, with 15 bases in the middle. The CDR3 has 16 residues.

The chain links TRBV7-3 to TRBJ2-3; the D is unclear. In germline, CDR1 is SGHTA, CDR2 FQGTGA. V dropped 2 bases and J dropped 2 bases, with 8 bases sitting between them. This CDR3 spans 14 amino acids. The CDR3 spells CASSLSRATDTQYF. DNA of the CDR3: TGTGCCAGCAGCTTATCCCGGGCCACAGATACGCAGTATTTT.

This sequence joins TRBV7-2 and TRBJ1-6; possibly TRBD1 for D (6 bases). V lost 5 bases, J lost 10 bases, and 18 bases lay in between. The CDR3 has 15 residues. Germline assignment: CDR1 SGHTA and CDR2 FQGNSA. CDR3 loop: CASSPPGGGQSPLHF. DNA for the CDR3: TGTGCCAGCAGCCCTCCCGGTGGGGGGCAGTCACCCCTCCACTTT.